The 25 T cell receptor beta chains presented below share a single source sample, sequenced in a study of blood T cell repertoires in COVID-19. The repertoire was sequenced with immunoSEQ multiplex PCR; TCRdb's copy has only in-frame clones and lacks some. Among about 300,000 clones listed, about nine tenths were seen once. Sequencing was done on a sample of PBMCs or T cells enriched from blood (not recorded which). Receptors originate from a woman aged 18-29 years who had recovered from COVID-19.

The CDR3 region has the DNA TGTGCCAGCAGCTTGACAGGGCCCGGGGAGCTGTTTTTT. Protein: CASSLTGPGELFF. This chain links TRBV7-3 with TRBJ2-2; TRBD1 aligns across 7 bases. The junction had 1 base not matched to a gene; V was cut back by 3 bases and J by 6 bases. The CDR3 is 13 residues long. Looked up from germline, CDR1 is SGHTA and CDR2 is FQGTGA.

This sequence joins TRBV19 and TRBJ2-7; TRBD1 agrees at 10 bases. Germline V gives CDR1 LNHDA, CDR2 SQIVND (reference sequence). J was trimmed by 5 bases and V by 6 bases; bases with no gene match: 4. The CDR3 totals 13 residues. CDR3 coding DNA: TGTGCCAGTAGGACCGGGACAGGGGACGAGCAGTACTTC. It encodes CASRTGTGDEQYF.

In DNA, the CDR3 is TGCGCCAGCAGTGGAACATTTCGCGAGCAGTACTTC. Its protein is CASSGTFREQYF. V gene TRBV10-2 combines with J gene TRBJ2-7; D uncertain. Trimming left V 4 bases short and J 6 bases short, with 10 bases between. This CDR3 spans 12 amino acids. Germline lookup yields CDR1 WSHSY and CDR2 SAAADI.

This chain links TRBV21-1 with TRBJ2-1; the DNA was not used to check the table's D call, TRBD1. TRBV21-1 counts as a pseudogene. This CDR3 spans 14 amino acids. This CDR3 is CARRQPISYNEQFF. The CDR3 DNA sequence: TGTGCCCGCAGACAGCCCATTTCCTACAATGAGCAGTTCTTC.

V and J are TRBV2 and TRBJ1-4; D call uncertain. The germline V and J ends were trimmed by 8 bases and 8 bases, with 18 bases remaining between them. This CDR3 comprises 14 residues. Germline loops: CDR1 SNHLY, CDR2 FYNNEI. CDR3 sequence reads: CASSLVGSGEKLFF. The DNA of the CDR3 is TGTGCCAGCTCCCTGGTAGGGTCGGGGGAAAAACTGTTTTTT.

CDR3 in amino acids: CASSGDRLMFF. In nucleotides, the CDR3 is TGTGCCAGCAGTGGGGACAGGTTGATGTTTTTT. This rearrangement joins TRBV2 to TRBJ2-2, with TRBD1 matching 8 bases. This CDR3 spans 11 amino acids. Germline V gene sequence: CDR1 SNHLY, CDR2 FYNNEI. J was trimmed by 15 bases and V by 4 bases; bases with no gene match: 4.

The CDR3 sequence is CAWSPGWGDEKLFF. CDR3 DNA sequence: TGTGCCTGGAGTCCGGGATGGGGAGATGAAAAACTGTTTTTT. This chain links TRBV30 with TRBJ1-4; D is undetermined. Trimming removed 2 bases at V and 6 bases at J, with 13 bases between. CDR3 size: 14 residues. Germline CDR1 reads GTSNPN; CDR2 reads SVGIG (reference sequence).

The rearrangement links TRBV19 to TRBJ1-4; D is ambiguous. Germline-derived CDR1 and CDR2 are LNHDA and SQIVND (reference sequence). CDR3 length: 15 residues. V was shortened by 0 bases and J by 5 bases, with 10 bases between the two germline ends. The CDR3 region is CASSIDQRGNEKLFF. CDR3 nucleotides: TGTGCCAGTAGTATAGACCAGCGGGGAAATGAAAAACTGTTTTTT.

This clone was seen once. The chain combines TRBV7-6 with TRBJ1-5; 8 bases are a match to TRBD1. From germline, CDR1 is SGHVS and CDR2 FNYEAQ. This CDR3 comprises 16 residues. The trim removed 5 bases at V and 4 bases at J, leaving 10 bases unmatched. The CDR3 here is CASSEGQAGFNQPQHF. CDR3 sequence (DNA): TGTGCCAGCAGCGAGGGACAGGCAGGATTTAATCAGCCCCAGCATTTT. Together with reference TRBV7-6 and TRBJ1-5, the CDR3 gives the full variable domain: GAGVSQSPRYKVTKRGQDVALRCDPISGHVSLYWYRQALGQGPEFLTYFNYEAQQDKSGLPNDRFSAERPEGSISTLTIQRTEQRDSAMYRCASSEGQAGFNQPQHFGDGTRLSIL.

The chain uses TRBV5-1 and TRBJ1-2; TRBD1 agrees at 9 bases. This CDR3 has 15 residues. Germline CDR1 SGHRS, CDR2 YFSETQ. The V gene end was trimmed by 4 bases and the J gene end by 1 base; junction bases not matched to a gene: 5. The CDR3 coding sequence is TGCGCCAGCAGCCCAGGGACAGGGAGTAACTATGGCTACACCTTC. Translation: CASSPGTGSNYGYTF.

The rearrangement uses TRBV7-2 and TRBJ1-4; tentative D call: TRBD1 (5 bases). Trimming stripped 3 bases from V and 9 bases from J, with 14 bases between. The CDR3 length is 14 residues. Germline CDR1 reads SGHTA; CDR2 reads FQGNSA. The chain's CDR3 is CASSFSPTVQKLFF. The CDR3 DNA follows: TGTGCCAGCAGCTTTTCGCCGACAGTGCAAAAACTGTTTTTT.

The rearrangement uses TRBV11-3 and TRBJ2-7, with D maybe TRBD2 (5 bases). V lost 4 bases and J lost 5, with 12 bases in between. Germline V CDR1 and CDR2: SGHNT, YENEEA. The CDR3 is made up of 13 amino acids. As DNA, the CDR3 is TGTGCCAGCAGCTCATACGTCGGGGACGAGCAGTACTTC. Amino acid sequence: CASSSYVGDEQYF.

This clone was observed once. The rearrangement joins TRBV6-5 to TRBJ2-5; TRBD1 matches 7 bases. In germline, CDR1 is MNHEY, CDR2 SVGAGI. After removal of 6 bases from V and 3 bases from J, the junction contained 1 base not matched to a gene. The CDR3 runs to 12 residues. In DNA form, the CDR3 reads TGTGCCAGCAGAGACAGGGAAGAGACCCAGTACTTC. It encodes CASRDREETQYF.

The chain carries TRBV3-1 (or the pseudogene TRBV3-2) and TRBJ1-1; D gene ambiguous. The germline V gene has CDR1 LGHDT and CDR2 YNNKEL (reference sequence). With 2 bases removed from V and 1 base from J, the gap between germline ends came to 8 bases. There are 14 residues in the CDR3. The CDR3 spells CASSQPGENTEAFF. As DNA, the CDR3 is TGTGCCAGCAGCCAACCCGGGGAGAACACTGAAGCTTTCTTT.

The chain recombines TRBV9 with TRBJ1-2; 7 positions match TRBD1. Trimming at V came to 0 bases and at J to 9 bases, leaving 2 bases not matched to a gene. Germline CDR1 SGDLS, CDR2 YYNGEE. The length of the CDR3 is 12 residues. CDR3 sequence: CASSVDRGSYTF. The CDR3 region has the DNA TGTGCCAGCAGCGTAGACAGGGGAAGCTACACCTTC.

This clone was recorded only once. The V gene is TRBV28, the J gene TRBJ1-1, with D unresolved. Germline V gene sequence: CDR1 MDHEN, CDR2 SYDVKM. Trimming stripped 6 bases from V and 3 bases from J, with 8 bases between. The CDR3 is made up of 12 amino acids. This CDR3 reads CASSDTYTEAFF. The CDR3, as DNA: TGTGCCAGCAGCGACACTTACACTGAAGCTTTCTTT.

The rearrangement links TRBV27 to TRBJ1-2, with 7 bases that match TRBD1. The germline V gene has CDR1 MNHEY and CDR2 SMNVEV (reference sequence). The CDR3 is 17 residues long. After removal of 0 bases from V and 1 base from J, the junction contained 8 bases not matched to a gene. CDR3 nucleotide sequence: TGTGCCAGCAGTTTATCCTACAGGGGTTCGTATAACTATGGCTACACCTTC. Translated: CASSLSYRGSYNYGYTF.

This chain links TRBV28 with TRBJ1-1; TRBD1 agrees at 8 bases. Per germline, CDR1 MDHEN and CDR2 SYDVKM. The V segment lost 1 base and the J segment 4 bases; nucleotides outside the gene matches: 11. The CDR3 covers 17 residues. The CDR3 bases are TGTGCCAGCAGTTTATTCCCAGGGGGCGTTTTGGGCACTGAAGCTTTCTTT. Translating it yields CASSLFPGGVLGTEAFF. Full variable domain (outside the CDR3, taken from reference TRBV28 and TRBJ1-1): DVKVTQSSRYLVKRTGEKVFLECVQDMDHENMFWYRQDPGLGLRLIYFSYDVKMKEKGDIPEGYSVSREKKERFSLILESASTNQTSMYLCASSLFPGGVLGTEAFFGQGTRLTVV.

There are a few counts of this clone. The V gene is TRBV5-1, the J gene TRBJ1-2, with D possibly being TRBD1 (6 bases). The germline V gene has CDR1 SGHRS and CDR2 YFSETQ. V was shortened by 4 bases and J by 3 bases, with 10 bases between the two germline ends. The CDR3 has 13 amino acids. In nucleotides, the CDR3 is TGCGCCAGCAGCACCGGACAGTACTATGGCTACACCTTC. This encodes CASSTGQYYGYTF.

This clone was seen a single time. V gene TRBV7-3 combines with J gene TRBJ1-1; TRBD1 matches at 7 bases. The CDR3 consists of 14 residues. Germline V gene lookup returns CDR1 SGHTA and CDR2 FQGTGA. V shed 3 bases and J 2 bases; nucleotides not matched to a gene: 3. CDR3 in DNA: TGTGCCAGCAGCTTGGGACAGCCCAACACTGAAGCTTTCTTT. Its protein is CASSLGQPNTEAFF.

The chain combines TRBV19 with TRBJ1-4; 7 positions agree with TRBD1. The CDR3 has 14 amino acids. V trimming: 3 bases; J trimming: 2 bases; junction bases outside the gene matches: 0. Germline CDR1 LNHDA, CDR2 SQIVND (reference sequence). In DNA, the CDR3 is TGTGCCAGTAGTATCAGGGGGACTAATGAAAAACTGTTTTTT. This encodes CASSIRGTNEKLFF.

As DNA, the CDR3 is TGTGCCAGCAGTTTGTATGATACGCAGTATTTT. This gives the protein CASSLYDTQYF. The rearrangement links TRBV27 to TRBJ2-3; no clear D gene. Trimming took 3 bases from V and 6 from J, leaving 4 bases between them. Germline V CDR1 and CDR2: MNHEY, SMNVEV (reference sequence). The CDR3 is 11 residues long.

This clone was observed a few times. CDR3 residues: CASRATGQNTGELFF. The CDR3 nucleotides are TGCGCCAGCAGGGCCACGGGACAGAACACCGGGGAGCTGTTTTTT. The J gene is TRBJ2-2, the V gene TRBV5-1; weak D call: TRBD1 (6 bases). Trimming stripped 5 bases from V and 1 base from J, with 12 bases between. The CDR3 runs 15 residues. Looked up from germline, CDR1 is SGHRS and CDR2 is YFSETQ. Full variable domain (rest looked up from reference TRBV5-1 and TRBJ2-2): KAGVTQTPRYLIKTRGQQVTLSCSPISGHRSVSWYQQTPGQGLQFLFEYFSETQRNKGNFPGRFSGRQFSNSRSEMNVSTLELGDSALYLCASRATGQNTGELFFGEGSRLTVL.

This chain uses TRBV2 with TRBJ1-2; weak D call: TRBD1 (5 bases). This CDR3 is built from 15 residues. Germline CDR1 and CDR2: SNHLY and FYNNEI. The V gene lost 5 bases and the J gene lost 4 bases, with 17 bases spanning the gap. The CDR3 is CASSLLVDSPYGYTF. For the CDR3, the DNA is TGTGCCAGCAGTCTCCTGGTCGACAGCCCCTATGGCTACACCTTC.

J is TRBJ2-7 and V is TRBV19; 12 bases match TRBD2. Germline assignment: CDR1 LNHDA and CDR2 SQIVND (reference sequence). The junction had 7 bases not matched to a gene; V was cut back by 7 bases and J by 3 bases. This CDR3 spans 15 amino acids. The CDR3: CASTVTSGSGYEQYF. CDR3 DNA sequence: TGTGCCAGTACCGTGACTAGCGGGAGTGGCTACGAGCAGTACTTC.